Below, 24 T cell receptor beta chains from the same sample are listed, as sequenced in a study of persistence of HIV-infected CD4 T cells. Their target antigens are unknown. The libraries were made with immunoSEQ version 4 in survey mode. The repertoire was sequenced with immunoSEQ multiplex PCR; TCRdb's copy has only in-frame clones and lacks some. The table lists roughly 48,000 clones, 88% of them singletons. Cells were stimulated nonspecifically with anti-CD3/anti-CD28 magnetic beads. CD4+ T cells upregulating both CD40 ligand and CD69 were sorted as responding cells. The sequences come from CD4+ T cells sorted from PBMCs after approximately 20-hour stimulation, collected from a patient who received antiretroviral therapy. All receptors derive from an adult woman with HIV who was CMV-seropositive.

This chain uses TRBV10-3 with TRBJ2-3, with 14 bases fitting TRBD2. The germline CDR1 and CDR2 sequences are ENHRY and SYGVKD. The CDR3 is 16 amino acids. The trim removed 4 bases at V and 3 bases at J, leaving 3 bases unmatched. In DNA form, the CDR3 reads TGTGCCATCAGTGGGACTAGCGGGGGGATGACAGATACGCAGTATTTT. Translating gives CAISGTSGGMTDTQYF.

The chain uses TRBV10-3 and TRBJ2-3; 7 bases are shared with TRBD1. The CDR3 is 14 amino acids. Germline V gives CDR1 ENHRY, CDR2 SYGVKD. The V and J ends lost 5 bases and 0 bases, in that order; junction bases with no gene match: 2. The CDR3 protein is CAISRTGSTDTQYF. CDR3 bases: TGTGCCATCAGTAGGACAGGAAGCACAGATACGCAGTATTTT.

This chain joins TRBV5-6 and TRBJ2-7; D remains unclear. The CDR3 runs 12 residues. CDR1 is SGHDT, CDR2 YYEEEE, per germline. V was cut by 0 bases and J by 3 bases, with 4 bases left in between. CDR3 nucleotide sequence: TGTGCCAGCAGCTTGGGGGGCTACGAGCAGTACTTC. This translates into CASSLGGYEQYF.

This chain uses TRBV18 with TRBJ1-1; the D gene is possibly TRBD1 (5 bases). Per germline, CDR1 KGHSH and CDR2 LQKENI. This CDR3 spans 16 amino acids. V lost 0 bases to trimming and J lost 2 bases, with 13 bases between them. The CDR3 DNA reads as TGTGCCAGCTCACCACCGAGCGGGGCTGTTAACACTGAAGCTTTCTTT. Its translation is CASSPPSGAVNTEAFF.

The chain combines TRBV20-1 with TRBJ2-5, with D unclear. Trimming left V 3 bases short and J 4 bases short, with 6 bases between. There are 11 residues in the CDR3. CDR1 and CDR2 from the germline V gene are DFQATT and SNEGSKA (reference sequence). The chain's CDR3 is CSASLGETQYF. The CDR3 nucleotides are TGCAGTGCTAGTCTTGGAGAGACCCAGTACTTC.

This clone came up once. The rearrangement joins TRBV23-1 to TRBJ2-6; possible D gene TRBD2, 7 bases. TRBV23-1 is placed among ORFs of uncertain function. The CDR3 extends over 15 amino acids. V gave up 3 bases and J gave up 2 bases, with 8 bases separating them. CDR3 region: CASSQRGPGANVLTF. The CDR3 DNA reads as TGCGCCAGCAGTCAGCGGGGGCCTGGGGCCAACGTCCTGACTTTC.

This sequence joins TRBV19 and TRBJ1-1; D remains unclear. Per the germline V gene, CDR1 is LNHDA and CDR2 is SQIVND (reference sequence). V shed 1 base and J shed 5 bases, with 8 bases lying between them. The CDR3 totals 13 residues. The CDR3 DNA is TGTGCCAGTAGTATAGGGAGAAGTACTGAAGCTTTCTTT. Encoded protein: CASSIGRSTEAFF.

This clone came up once. The gene calls are TRBV7-3 and TRBJ2-2, with 7 nucleotides matching TRBD2. With 6 bases clipped from V and 0 bases from J, the junction kept 4 bases outside the gene matches. Germline V gene data show CDR1 as SGHTA and CDR2 as FQGTGA. The CDR3 extends over 15 amino acids. DNA for the CDR3: TGTGCCAGCAGGCGCGGGGGTTCGAACACCGGGGAGCTGTTTTTT. This sequence encodes CASRRGGSNTGELFF.

This sequence joins TRBV6-4 and TRBJ2-2; D is undetermined. The CDR3 contains 13 residues. Per the germline V gene, CDR1 is MRHNA and CDR2 is SNTAGT. V shed 2 bases and J shed 6 bases, with 7 bases lying between them. The DNA of the CDR3 is TGTGCCAGCAGTGACGACCTCCCCGGGGAGCTGTTTTTT. Amino acids: CASSDDLPGELFF.

CDR3 nucleotide sequence: TGTGCCAGCAGTTACTCGCGACAGGCGAACACTGAAGCTTTCTTT. Protein product: CASSYSRQANTEAFF. The chain links TRBV6-5 to TRBJ1-1, with D tentatively TRBD1 (6 bases). Germline V CDR1 and CDR2: MNHEY, SVGAGI. The CDR3 is made up of 15 amino acids. Trimming removed 0 bases at V and 1 base at J, with 9 bases between.

This clone was seen only once. V usage is TRBV4-2 and J usage is TRBJ2-1; 7 nucleotides match TRBD2. CDR3 length: 16 residues. V trimming: 4 bases; J trimming: 4 bases; junction bases outside the gene matches: 10. Per germline, CDR1 LGHNA and CDR2 YNFKEQ. This CDR3 reads CASSPLTSGAYNEQFF. CDR3 in DNA: TGTGCCAGCAGCCCCTTGACCAGCGGGGCATACAATGAGCAGTTCTTC.

About this clone: This same CDR3 is encoded by further DNA sequences in the sample. V gene TRBV5-1 combines with J gene TRBJ1-4, with D unclear. The V and J ends lost 2 bases and 5 bases respectively, with 7 bases between them. Germline assignment: CDR1 SGHRS and CDR2 YFSETQ. This CDR3 comprises 13 residues. The CDR3 DNA reads TGCGCCAGCAGCTTAAACGGGAATGAAAAACTGTTTTTT. Its translation: CASSLNGNEKLFF.

The chain combines TRBV10-2 with TRBJ2-1, with 11 nucleotides matching TRBD1. The V segment lost 2 bases and the J segment 5 bases; nucleotides outside the gene matches: 8. Germline-derived CDR1 and CDR2 are WSHSY and SAAADI. The CDR3 has 17 residues. In DNA form, the CDR3 reads TGCGCCAGCAGTGAGGATTCCCGGGACAGGGGGGACAATGAGCAGTTCTTC. As protein: CASSEDSRDRGDNEQFF.

The rearrangement uses TRBV6-4 and TRBJ2-1; D might be TRBD1 or TRBD2, each matching 5 bases. V was clipped by 0 bases and J by 5 bases, with 11 bases between them. The germline CDR1 and CDR2 sequences are MRHNA and SNTAGT. CDR3 length equals 15 residues. CDR3 coding DNA: TGTGCCAGCAGTGACTCCTCGGGGCCTGACAATGAGCAGTTCTTC. Encoded protein: CASSDSSGPDNEQFF.

The V gene is TRBV2, the J gene TRBJ1-3; possibly TRBD1 for D (6 bases). Per germline, CDR1 SNHLY and CDR2 FYNNEI. The V gene lost 6 bases and the J gene lost 4 bases, with 16 bases spanning the gap. This CDR3 has 15 amino acids. The CDR3 is CASRQQGFFGNTIYF. DNA of the CDR3: TGTGCCAGCAGGCAACAGGGCTTCTTCGGAAACACCATATATTTT. Supplemented by reference TRBV2 and TRBJ1-3, the full variable domain reads EPEVTQTPSHQVTQMGQEVILRCVPISNHLYFYWYRQILGQKVEFLVSFYNNEISEKSEIFDDQFSVERPDGSNFTLKIRSTKLEDSAMYFCASRQQGFFGNTIYFGEGSWLTVV.

This sequence joins TRBV12-3 or TRBV12-4 and TRBJ2-1, with D perhaps given as TRBD1 or TRBD2 (5 bases each). The CDR3 covers 11 residues. Trimming cost V 7 bases and J 10 bases, with 11 bases left between them. The CDR3 loop is CASTLRGEQFF. The CDR3 DNA reads TGTGCCAGCACCTTACGGGGCGAGCAGTTCTTC.

The genes are TRBV7-2 and TRBJ2-7; D might be TRBD2 (6 bases). V lost 4 bases and J 6 bases, leaving 16 bases between the germline ends. Germline CDR1 reads SGHTA; CDR2 reads FQGNSA. The CDR3 has 14 amino acids. As DNA, the CDR3 is TGTGCCAGCAGCTCAACTAGCAACTTGGGCGAGCAGTACGTC. It encodes CASSSTSNLGEQYV.

The V gene is TRBV28, the J gene TRBJ1-2; perhaps TRBD1 as D (6 bases). The V gene's germline CDR1 is MDHEN and CDR2 SYDVKM. The V end was cut by 8 bases, the J end by 7 bases, with 23 bases between. The CDR3 loop spans 15 amino acids. CDR3 DNA sequence: TGTGCCAGCGGAACCGGGACAAGGCTTGGGGGTGGCTACACCTTC. This encodes CASGTGTRLGGGYTF.

The chain links TRBV5-1 to TRBJ1-4; 7 nucleotides agree with TRBD1. The CDR3 consists of 15 residues. Germline loops: CDR1 SGHRS, CDR2 YFSETQ. Unmatched junction bases numbered 11, after V lost 4 bases and J lost 8 bases. The CDR3 loop reads CASSLTGTADEKLFF. CDR3 bases: TGCGCCAGCAGCCTGACCGGGACAGCCGACGAAAAACTGTTTTTT. The full variable domain, with the rest looked up from reference TRBV5-1 and TRBJ1-4, is KAGVTQTPRYLIKTRGQQVTLSCSPISGHRSVSWYQQTPGQGLQFLFEYFSETQRNKGNFPGRFSGRQFSNSRSEMNVSTLELGDSALYLCASSLTGTADEKLFFGSGTQLSVL.

The genes are TRBV28 and TRBJ1-1, with TRBD1 identical over 9 bases. Germline CDR1 reads MDHEN; CDR2 reads SYDVKM. V lost 4 bases, J lost 7 bases, and 10 bases stayed unmatched. This CDR3 has 15 residues. The CDR3 nucleotides are TGTGCCAGCAGTTCCGGGACAGGGACGGGAAATGAAGCTTTCTTT. Translated: CASSSGTGTGNEAFF. The full variable domain, rest sourced from reference TRBV28 and TRBJ1-1, is DVKVTQSSRYLVKRTGEKVFLECVQDMDHENMFWYRQDPGLGLRLIYFSYDVKMKEKGDIPEGYSVSREKKERFSLILESASTNQTSMYLCASSSGTGTGNEAFFGQGTRLTVV.

The chain links TRBV5-4 to TRBJ2-2, with D tentatively TRBD2 (7 bases). Germline V gene sequence: CDR1 SGHNT, CDR2 YYREEE (reference sequence). The CDR3 is 15 amino acids. The ends were cut back, 10 bases at V and 2 bases at J, with 18 bases in the middle. The CDR3 DNA sequence: TGTGCCTCCTCGAGGGCGGGGGCCAACACCGGGGAGCTGTTTTTT. It encodes CASSRAGANTGELFF.

The chain carries TRBV25-1 and TRBJ2-1; D gene unclear. Germline-derived CDR1 and CDR2 are MGHDK and SYGVNS. The ends were cut back, 3 bases at V and 4 bases at J, with 16 bases in the middle. The CDR3 runs to 16 residues. In nucleotides, the CDR3 is TGTGCCAGCAGTGATCTCAGTCAGAACTTTTACAATGAGCAGTTCTTC. Amino acid sequence: CASSDLSQNFYNEQFF.

The rearrangement joins TRBV5-1 to TRBJ1-2; D is undetermined. The CDR3 totals 12 residues. With 8 bases removed from V and 4 bases from J, the gap between germline ends came to 12 bases. Germline-derived CDR1 and CDR2 are SGHRS and YFSETQ. The CDR3 DNA reads as TGCGCCAGTTATGGCCCTGGCTATGGCTACACCTTC. Encoded protein: CASYGPGYGYTF.

This clone showed up just once. V is TRBV30 and J is TRBJ1-2; D is unresolved. The V gene's germline CDR1 is GTSNPN and CDR2 SVGIG (reference sequence). The CDR3 consists of 12 residues. Trimming removed 0 bases at V and 2 bases at J, with 4 bases between. The CDR3 region is CAWSVRNYGYTF. The DNA of the CDR3 is TGTGCCTGGAGTGTCCGGAACTATGGCTACACCTTC.